This T cell receptor (beta chain) was sequenced during a study of blood T cell repertoires in COVID-19. Authors' methods: The authors estimated nucleated cell counts from reference gene primer amplification. Clones were sequenced by immunoSEQ multiplex PCR, and TCRdb holds only the in-frame ones, with some missing. D and trimming come from the DNA, and the V and J calls and clone size come from that table. The repertoire holds about 320,000 clones, with 87% as singletons. CDR3 length: 16 residues. V was clipped by 5 bases and J by 5 bases; unmatched bases: 14. CDR1 and CDR2 from the germline V gene are SGHVS and FQNEAQ.

Source material: PBMCs or T cells enriched from blood (not recorded which). This chain joins TRBV7-8 and TRBJ2-5; the match to TRBD2 covers 7 bases. The TCR comes from a woman under 30 who had recovered from COVID-19. The CDR3 here is CASSLRTSIRQETQYF. The CDR3 DNA sequence: TGTGCCAGCAGCCTTCGGACTAGTATACGACAGGAGACCCAGTACTTC.